This entry concerns a single T cell receptor (beta chain). The antigen remains undetermined. This sample is part of a study of Ad26.COV2.S vaccination and SARS-CoV-2 variants. TCRdb keeps only in-frame clones here, not all; method: immunoSEQ multiplex PCR. The table records more than 85,000 clones, about three quarters of them present only once. Regarding the study as a whole: After vaccination, reports described spike-specific CD8+ and CD4+ T cell responses as showing substantial breadth. Estimates derived from TCR breadth and depth analyses may have underestimated total T cell responses. Individuals receiving vaccine had higher spike-specific TCR breadth than placebo recipients did. Vaccine and placebo groups showed comparable non-spike TCR breadth.

V lost 5 bases to trimming and J lost 1 base, with 11 bases between them. CDR1 is MDHEN, CDR2 SYDVKM, per germline. This CDR3 has 14 amino acids. V is TRBV28 and J is TRBJ1-2; D remains ambiguous. Sequencing used peripheral blood, obtained after recovery from COVID-19. The receptor comes from a human donor who had recovered from COVID-19. CDR3 sequence: CASSTTRRNYGYTF. The CDR3 nucleotides are TGTGCCAGCAGTACAACCCGACGTAACTATGGCTACACCTTC.